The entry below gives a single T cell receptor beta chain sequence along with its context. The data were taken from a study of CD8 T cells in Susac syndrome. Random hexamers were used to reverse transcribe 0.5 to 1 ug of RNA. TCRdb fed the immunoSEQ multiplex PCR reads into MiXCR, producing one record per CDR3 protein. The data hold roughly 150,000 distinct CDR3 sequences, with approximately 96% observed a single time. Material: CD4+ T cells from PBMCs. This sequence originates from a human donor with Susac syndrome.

The chain's CDR3 is CASTYPPDRVFF. CDR3 sequence (DNA): TGTGCCAGCACCTACCCGCCGGACAGGGTTTTCTTT. V is TRBV6-6 and J is TRBJ1-1, with TRBD1 identical over 8 bases. Germline V gene lookup returns CDR1 MNHNY and CDR2 SVGAGI (reference sequence). Losses at the gene ends were 7 bases for V and 13 bases for J; bases not matched to a gene: 11. The CDR3 is made up of 12 amino acids.